Sequencing of this T cell receptor beta chain was carried out in a study of cytomegalovirus exposure and HLA in healthy donors. PCR amplification relied on 60 Vbeta primers (plus 13 Jbeta primers). As processed by the authors: Later analysis identified 65 million to 80 million unique TCR beta chains, some 10 million shared. TCRdb keeps only in-frame clones here, not all; method: immunoSEQ multiplex PCR. V and J calls plus clone size are reproduced from that table; the DNA served to infer D and trimming. The sample has about 170,000 clones, 80% seen once. This CDR3 comprises 12 residues. From germline, CDR1 is SQVTM and CDR2 ANQGSEA. Deletions cut 3 bases from V and 9 bases from J, with 14 bases between.

The chain is built from TRBV29-1 and TRBJ1-1, with a tentative D call TRBD1 (6 bases). The sample was PBMCs. The sequence was collected from a woman between 45 and 65 years old in good health and CMV-seropositive. CDR3 coding DNA: TGCAGCGTTGATCAGACAGGCGGAAAAGCTTTCTTT. It encodes CSVDQTGGKAFF.